The entry below describes one T cell receptor beta chain. The target antigen is unknown. The sample belongs to a study of shared clonotypes between healthy human individuals. Study background: There were three CD4 naive, three CD4 memory, two CD8 naive and one CD8 memory plates per donor. Findings and caveats of the study: Clonotype sharing across donors was expected to vary with sequencing depth. Rarefaction curves obtained for sorted subsets showed sequencing incomplete despite large depth.

Trimming removed 4 bases at V and 6 bases at J, with 13 bases between. Looked up from germline, CDR1 is SGHRS and CDR2 is YFSETQ. The CDR3 totals 14 residues. Several immunoSEQ plates held equal portions of the genomic DNA taken from each subset. Profiled with immunoSEQ multiplex PCR; TCRdb holds only in-frame clones, not every one. The repertoire holds 1 million to 1.3 million clones, with more than 75% as singletons. This chain connects TRBV5-1 to TRBJ1-4; D is ambiguous. This receptor was taken from a man between 18 and 29 years old in good health. Some clones in this sample may be carry-over from other donors' samples. The specimen was memory CD4+ T cells from PBMCs. Subset defined: CD45RA-negative fraction. The CDR3 loop is CASSLGNSYEKLFF. The CDR3 region has the DNA TGCGCCAGCAGCCTCGGGAACTCATATGAAAAACTGTTTTTT. Drawing the rest from reference TRBV5-1 and TRBJ1-4, the complete variable domain is KAGVTQTPRYLIKTRGQQVTLSCSPISGHRSVSWYQQTPGQGLQFLFEYFSETQRNKGNFPGRFSGRQFSNSRSEMNVSTLELGDSALYLCASSLGNSYEKLFFGSGTQLSVL.